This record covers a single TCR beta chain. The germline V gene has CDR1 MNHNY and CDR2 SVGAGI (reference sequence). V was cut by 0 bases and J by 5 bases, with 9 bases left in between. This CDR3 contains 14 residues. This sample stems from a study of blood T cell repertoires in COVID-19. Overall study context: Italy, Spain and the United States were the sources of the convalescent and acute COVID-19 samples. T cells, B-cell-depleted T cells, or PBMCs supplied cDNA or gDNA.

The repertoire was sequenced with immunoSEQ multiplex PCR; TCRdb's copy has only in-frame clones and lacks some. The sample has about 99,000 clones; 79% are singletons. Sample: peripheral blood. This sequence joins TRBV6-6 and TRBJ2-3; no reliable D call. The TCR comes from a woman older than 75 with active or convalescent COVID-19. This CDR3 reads CASSYSPTGDTQYF. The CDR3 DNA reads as TGTGCCAGCAGTTACTCCCCCACGGGAGATACGCAGTATTTT.